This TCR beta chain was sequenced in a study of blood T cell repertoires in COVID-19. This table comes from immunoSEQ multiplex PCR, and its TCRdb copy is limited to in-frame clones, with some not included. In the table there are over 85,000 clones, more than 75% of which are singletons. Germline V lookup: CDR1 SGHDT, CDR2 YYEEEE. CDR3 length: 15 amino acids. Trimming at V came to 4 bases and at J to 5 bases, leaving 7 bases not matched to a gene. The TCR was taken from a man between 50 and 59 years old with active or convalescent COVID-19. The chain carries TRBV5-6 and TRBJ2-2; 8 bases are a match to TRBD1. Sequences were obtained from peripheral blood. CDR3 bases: TGTGCCAGCAGCGCCAGGACAGGGTGGACCGGGGAGCTGTTTTTT. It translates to CASSARTGWTGELFF.